This T cell receptor (beta chain) was profiled in a study of cytomegalovirus exposure and HLA in healthy donors. Turning to the study itself: Most genotyped donors, over 70% of 300 to 400, had Caucasian-associated genetic ancestry.

As for this clone: Its antigen is unidentified.

Study outcomes and limitations: The investigators catalogued 150 to 200 TCR beta chains as cytomegalovirus-associated. According to an earlier analysis, most TCR beta V segments yielded productive rearrangements about 90% or about 30% of the time.

V lost 1 base, J lost 3 bases, and 22 bases lay in between. Germline CDR1 reads LGHNA; CDR2 reads YSLEER. This CDR3 is built from 19 residues. The PCR made use of 60 Vbeta and 13 Jbeta primers. Profiled with immunoSEQ multiplex PCR; TCRdb holds only in-frame clones, not every one. The table lists 130,000 to 150,000 clones, about three quarters of them singletons. Sampled while nominally healthy, donors likely had unrecorded immune exposures. The chain recombines TRBV4-3 with TRBJ2-1; D perhaps matches TRBD2 (6 bases). The sequenced material came from PBMCs. This clonotype was obtained from a male donor in good health and CMV-seronegative. Written as DNA, the CDR3 is TGCGCCAGCAGCCAAGTTGTTAGCGGTTCGCAGTGGGGCTACAATGAGCAGTTCTTC. Protein product: CASSQVVSGSQWGYNEQFF.